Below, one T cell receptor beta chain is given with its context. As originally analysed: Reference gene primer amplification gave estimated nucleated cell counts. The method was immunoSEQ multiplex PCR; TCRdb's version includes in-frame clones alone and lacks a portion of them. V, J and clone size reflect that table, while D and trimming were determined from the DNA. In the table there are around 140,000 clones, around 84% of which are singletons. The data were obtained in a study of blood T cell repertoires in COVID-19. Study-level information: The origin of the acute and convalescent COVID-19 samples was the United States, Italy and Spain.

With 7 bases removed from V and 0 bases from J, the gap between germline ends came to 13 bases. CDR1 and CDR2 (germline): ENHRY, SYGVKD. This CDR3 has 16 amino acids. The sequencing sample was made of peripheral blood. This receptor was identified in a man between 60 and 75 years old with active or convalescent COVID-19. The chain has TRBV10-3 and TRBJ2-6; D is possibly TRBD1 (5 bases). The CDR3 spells CAIKGQGSSGANVLTF. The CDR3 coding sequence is TGTGCCATCAAAGGGCAGGGAAGCTCTGGGGCCAACGTCCTGACTTTC.